These 19 T cell receptor beta chains were all obtained from the same sample, sequenced in a study of OX40 agonist ivuxolimab in advanced cancers. Library construction relied on the immunoSEQ multiplex PCR assay. The table was pulled from immuneACCESS by TCRdb, which kept in-frame rearrangements only. Such tables lose some clones; where checked, under half of the loss comes from unresolved V genes, and the rest has no known cause. The sample table contains fewer than 45,000 clones; only one count was recorded for around 83% of them. Of the sample, around 1.9% falls within the top ten clones. The material was CD4+ or CD8+ T cells sorted from blood, obtained in a trial of the OX40 agonist ivuxolimab. The receptors were gathered from an adult with an advanced solid tumor such as melanoma, head and neck, liver or kidney cancer.

The chain has TRBV6-5 and TRBJ1-1; no clear D gene. V shed 6 bases and J shed 0 bases, with 8 bases lying between them. The CDR3 has 13 amino acids. Germline CDR1 and CDR2: MNHEY and SVGAGI. Here the CDR3 DNA reads TGTGCCAGCAGGCCCCCAGTGAACACTGAAGCTTTCTTT. Translated, it gives CASRPPVNTEAFF.

The V gene is TRBV7-9, the J gene TRBJ1-5; D not certain. Trimming cost V 5 bases and J 1 base, with 9 bases left between them. CDR1 SEHNR and CDR2 FQNEAQ come from the germline V gene (reference sequence). The CDR3 loop spans 14 amino acids. The CDR3 DNA reads TGTGCCAGCAGCCCGGAGTTAAGCAATCAGCCCCAGCATTTT. As protein: CASSPELSNQPQHF.

This clone came up a few times. This rearrangement joins TRBV11-2 to TRBJ1-1; maybe TRBD1 (5 bases). V lost 0 bases and J lost 10, with 15 bases in between. The CDR3 is 14 amino acids. Per the germline V gene, CDR1 is SGHAT and CDR2 is FQNNGV. CDR3 DNA sequence: TGTGCCAGCAGCTTAGATCCGGGACGGAGCGGAGCTTTCTTT. Translated: CASSLDPGRSGAFF.

The chain recombines TRBV19 with TRBJ1-2; perhaps TRBD1 as D (5 bases). This CDR3 spans 13 amino acids. Germline CDR1 is LNHDA and CDR2 is SQIVND (reference sequence). The V gene lost 9 bases and the J gene lost 5 bases, with 16 bases spanning the gap. For the CDR3, the DNA is TGTGCCAGCCTTGGGGACGGAATATATGGCTACACCTTC. Its protein is CASLGDGIYGYTF.

V usage is TRBV5-1 and J usage is TRBJ1-4, with 10 bases matching TRBD1. This CDR3 has 16 amino acids. V was clipped by 3 bases and J by 5 bases; unmatched bases: 7. Germline V lookup: CDR1 SGHRS, CDR2 YFSETQ. The CDR3 here is CASSSLGTGVNEKLFF. CDR3 coding DNA: TGCGCCAGCAGCTCCCTCGGGACAGGGGTAAATGAAAAACTGTTTTTT. The variable domain in full, completed from reference TRBV5-1 and TRBJ1-4, reads KAGVTQTPRYLIKTRGQQVTLSCSPISGHRSVSWYQQTPGQGLQFLFEYFSETQRNKGNFPGRFSGRQFSNSRSEMNVSTLELGDSALYLCASSSLGTGVNEKLFFGSGTQLSVL.

This sequence joins TRBV19 and TRBJ1-6; 7 positions agree with TRBD1. The CDR3 extends over 15 amino acids. Germline-derived CDR1 and CDR2 are LNHDA and SQIVND (reference sequence). J gave up 6 bases and V 5 bases, and 7 bases lay outside the gene matches. The CDR3, as DNA: TGTGCCAGTAGTGGCCGACAGGGCCCTAATTCACCCCTCCACTTT. Translation gives CASSGRQGPNSPLHF.

V is TRBV19 and J is TRBJ1-1, with 8 bases matching TRBD1. The trim removed 4 bases at V and 0 bases at J, leaving 7 bases unmatched. Germline loops: CDR1 LNHDA, CDR2 SQIVND (reference sequence). This CDR3 is 16 amino acids long. CDR3 DNA sequence: TGTGCCAGTAGTAGAAGGACAGGGAACATGAACACTGAAGCTTTCTTT. It translates to CASSRRTGNMNTEAFF.

The chain carries TRBV5-4 and TRBJ1-3; D gene uncertain. The length of the CDR3 is 17 residues. From germline, CDR1 is SGHNT and CDR2 YYREEE (reference sequence). Trimming cost V 0 bases and J 2 bases, with 15 bases left between them. The CDR3 nucleotides are TGTGCCAGCAGCTTGGAGCCAAATCAGGCCCCTGGAAACACCATATATTTT. As protein: CASSLEPNQAPGNTIYF. Full variable domain (missing parts from reference TRBV5-4 and TRBJ1-3): ETGVTQSPTHLIKTRGQQVTLRCSSQSGHNTVSWYQQALGQGPQFIFQYYREEENGRGNFPPRFSGLQFPNYSSELNVNALELDDSALYLCASSLEPNQAPGNTIYFGEGSWLTVV.

The chain has TRBV19 and TRBJ1-1, with D perhaps TRBD1 (5 bases). The CDR3 is made up of 16 amino acids. The V and J ends lost 3 bases and 1 base respectively, with 15 bases between them. The germline gives CDR1 LNHDA, CDR2 SQIVND (reference sequence). CDR3 nucleotide sequence: TGTGCCAGTAGTATTCACAGGCAGGTGGAGAACACTGAAGCTTTCTTT. Translating gives CASSIHRQVENTEAFF. Looking up the rest from reference TRBV19 and TRBJ1-1 gives the full variable domain: DGGITQSPKYLFRKEGQNVTLSCEQNLNHDAMYWYRQDPGQGLRLIYYSQIVNDFQKGDIAEGYSVSREKKESFPLTVTSAQKNPTAFYLCASSIHRQVENTEAFFGQGTRLTVV.

This chain uses TRBV21-1 with TRBJ2-1; the tabulated D call, TRBD2, remains unverified against the DNA. TRBV21-1 constitutes a pseudogene. The CDR3 spans 15 residues. The DNA of the CDR3 is TGTGCCAGTCCCCCATGGACTAGCGAATACAATGAGCAGTTCTTC. This gives the protein CASPPWTSEYNEQFF.

This chain joins TRBV28 and TRBJ2-7; 7 nucleotides agree with TRBD1. Per germline, CDR1 MDHEN and CDR2 SYDVKM. J lost 7 bases, V lost 6 bases, and 12 bases had no gene match. This CDR3 has 14 residues. CDR3 in amino acids: CASSPGQWGREQYF. CDR3 DNA sequence: TGTGCCAGCAGCCCGGGACAGTGGGGTAGGGAGCAGTACTTC.

The CDR3 DNA sequence: TGTGCCAGCAGTTTATATGGACAGCACCTAGCCAAAAACATTCAGTACTTC. Translating gives CASSLYGQHLAKNIQYF. The J gene is TRBJ2-4, the V gene TRBV28, with TRBD1 as a possible D gene (6 bases). Deletions cut 1 base from V and 0 bases from J, with 13 bases between. The length of the CDR3 is 17 residues. Germline CDR1 and CDR2: MDHEN and SYDVKM.

In nucleotides, the CDR3 is TGTGCCAGCAGTTACAGGGGGGCGCAGGGCTACACCTTC. It specifies CASSYRGAQGYTF. The gene calls are TRBV6-5 and TRBJ1-2, with D tentatively TRBD1 (6 bases). Trimming removed 2 bases from V and 8 bases from J, with 12 bases in between. CDR1 and CDR2 from the germline V gene are MNHEY and SVGAGI. The CDR3 has 13 residues.

The V call is TRBV5-1, the J call TRBJ1-1, with 7 positions matching TRBD1. CDR1 and CDR2 from the germline V gene are SGHRS and YFSETQ. The CDR3 has 15 residues. The V gene end was trimmed by 3 bases and the J gene end by 1 base; junction bases not matched to a gene: 6. The DNA for the CDR3 is TGCGCCAGCAGCTCGGGGGACAGTCGGAACACTGAAGCTTTCTTT. Translating it yields CASSSGDSRNTEAFF.

In its sample, this clone was seen a few times. The genes are TRBV10-1 and TRBJ2-7; TRBD1 matches 8 bases. The length of the CDR3 is 14 residues. V shed 3 bases, J shed 6 bases, and the junction held 7 bases outside the gene matches. The germline V gene has CDR1 WNHNN and CDR2 SYGVQD (reference sequence). The CDR3 sequence is CASSDRTGPFEQYF. CDR3 sequence (DNA): TGCGCCAGCAGTGATAGGACAGGGCCCTTCGAGCAGTACTTC.

J is TRBJ1-6 and V is TRBV6-1, with 7 bases identical to TRBD1. The CDR3 runs 13 residues. The V segment lost 10 bases and the J segment 7 bases; nucleotides outside the gene matches: 7. Germline V gene data show CDR1 as MNHNS and CDR2 as SASEGT. Here the CDR3 DNA reads TGTGCCACTTCGGGACAGCGAAATTCACCCCTCCACTTT. It specifies CATSGQRNSPLHF.

The chain joins TRBV6-5 to TRBJ1-1; D is possibly TRBD1 (5 bases). CDR3 length: 13 residues. The germline V gene encodes CDR1 MNHEY and CDR2 SVGAGI. V was shortened by 5 bases and J by 4 bases, with 11 bases between the two germline ends. In DNA form, the CDR3 reads TGTGCCAGCAGTGCTTCAGGGAGCACTGAAGCTTTCTTT. The encoded protein is CASSASGSTEAFF.

This chain uses TRBV5-5 with TRBJ2-7; D might be TRBD1 (6 bases). The ends were cut back, 0 bases at V and 4 bases at J, with 11 bases in the middle. CDR3 length: 14 amino acids. Germline V gives CDR1 SGHKS, CDR2 YYEKEE (reference sequence). The CDR3 sequence: CASSLGRTAYEQYF. CDR3 sequence (DNA): TGTGCCAGCAGCTTGGGTAGGACAGCATACGAGCAGTACTTC.

The rearrangement uses TRBV5-4 and TRBJ2-5; unclear D gene. The V end was cut by 0 bases, the J end by 5 bases, with 5 bases between. Germline CDR1 reads SGHNT; CDR2 reads YYREEE (reference sequence). The CDR3 has 12 residues. The CDR3 bases are TGTGCCAGCAGCTTGGCCGATGAGACCCAGTACTTC. The encoded protein is CASSLADETQYF. Drawing the rest from reference TRBV5-4 and TRBJ2-5, the complete variable domain is ETGVTQSPTHLIKTRGQQVTLRCSSQSGHNTVSWYQQALGQGPQFIFQYYREEENGRGNFPPRFSGLQFPNYSSELNVNALELDDSALYLCASSLADETQYFGPGTRLLVL.